The 21 T cell receptor beta chains reported below all come from one sample, sequenced in a study of early T cells in non-severe SARS-CoV-2 infection. MiXCR, applied by TCRdb to the 5' RACE reads, yields one record per CDR3 protein. The data contain 45,000 to 65,000 distinct CDR3 sequences, around 10% of them seen just once; the ten biggest clones take up 4% to 5%. Material: whole blood. The receptors were sampled from an adult who was a healthcare worker with PCR-confirmed SARS-CoV-2 infection or an uninfected control (not recorded which).

The sample holds a few counts of this clonotype. The CDR3 is CASSLVYYEQYF. The CDR3 bases are TGTGCCAGCAGCTTGGTTTACTACGAGCAGTACTTC. V is TRBV5-5 and J is TRBJ2-7; D is unclear. Germline V gene sequence: CDR1 SGHKS, CDR2 YYEKEE (reference sequence). The germline V and J ends were trimmed by 0 bases and 3 bases, with 4 bases remaining between them. The CDR3 has 12 residues.

Turning to this clonotype: A junction boundary mismatches the germline segment, possibly from a read error. The genes are TRBV5-6 and TRBJ2-7; 9 bases fit TRBD2. This CDR3 has 13 residues. Germline assignment: CDR1 SGHDT and CDR2 YYEEEE. CDR3 amino acids: CACSLGGTSYQYF. The DNA of the CDR3 is TGTGCCTGCAGCTTGGGGGGGACTAGCTATCAGTACTTC. The full variable domain, completed using reference TRBV5-6 and TRBJ2-7, is DAGVTQSPTHLIKTRGQQVTLRCSPKSGHDTVSWYQQALGQGPQFIFQYYEEEERQRGNFPDRFSGHQFPNYSSELNVNALLLGDSALYLCACSLGGTSYQYFGPGTRLTVT.

This clonotype has at least ten counts. This chain links TRBV7-9 with TRBJ2-1; D not certain. The CDR3 is 15 residues long. Germline V gene sequence: CDR1 SEHNR, CDR2 FQNEAQ (reference sequence). The germline V and J ends were trimmed by 6 bases and 5 bases, with 17 bases remaining between them. CDR3 residues: CASRRLSGENNEQFF. CDR3 sequence (DNA): TGTGCCAGCAGGAGACTTTCCGGAGAAAACAATGAGCAGTTCTTC.

The rearrangement uses TRBV11-2 and TRBJ1-6; a weak D match, TRBD1 (5 bases). Germline CDR1 reads SGHAT; CDR2 reads FQNNGV. Trimming stripped 5 bases from V and 8 bases from J, with 13 bases between. This CDR3 has 14 amino acids. The CDR3 DNA reads as TGTGCCAGCAGCCCCAGGGACCCGTATTCACCCCTCCACTTT. Its translation: CASSPRDPYSPLHF.

This clonotype has ten or more counts. This chain connects TRBV5-1 to TRBJ1-5; 7 positions match TRBD1. J was trimmed by 1 base and V by 5 bases; bases with no gene match: 6. This CDR3 is 15 amino acids long. Germline assignment: CDR1 SGHRS and CDR2 YFSETQ. CDR3 in DNA: TGCGCCAGCAGGCTCACAGGGGAGAGCAATCAGCCCCAGCATTTT. This sequence encodes CASRLTGESNQPQHF.

This clonotype occurred many times. The chain combines TRBV7-3 with TRBJ1-1, with 9 bases fitting TRBD1. Trimming cost V 3 bases and J 3 bases; bases outside gene matches: 14. The CDR3 is 18 residues long. Germline V gene lookup returns CDR1 SGHTA and CDR2 FQGTGA. In nucleotides, the CDR3 is TGTGCCAGCAGCTTGTACAGGGGGCAGTCGGTCGCGGACACTGAAGCTTTCTTT. Residues: CASSLYRGQSVADTEAFF.

This clonotype was seen repeatedly, ten times or more. CDR3 protein: CSARDRGGTTEAFF. CDR3 nucleotides: TGCAGTGCTAGAGATCGGGGGGGTACGACTGAAGCTTTCTTT. The V call is TRBV20-1, the J call TRBJ1-1, with D possibly matching TRBD1 (5 bases). The CDR3 loop spans 14 amino acids. Germline V gene sequence: CDR1 DFQATT, CDR2 SNEGSKA (reference sequence). Trimming stripped 0 bases from V and 5 bases from J, with 13 bases between.

V and J are TRBV7-8 and TRBJ2-3, with a possible D match to TRBD2 (5 bases). Trimming took 5 bases from V and 2 from J, leaving 14 bases between them. This CDR3 is 15 amino acids long. Germline CDR1 reads SGHVS; CDR2 reads FQNEAQ. The CDR3 spells CASSPWGADTDTQYF. Written as DNA, the CDR3 is TGTGCCAGCAGCCCCTGGGGAGCGGACACAGATACGCAGTATTTT.

This clonotype was picked up many times. The genes are TRBV20-1 and TRBJ1-1; D is perhaps TRBD1 (5 bases). The CDR3 contains 12 residues. Germline V gene data show CDR1 as DFQATT and CDR2 as SNEGSKA (reference sequence). The V end was cut by 7 bases, the J end by 13 bases, with 22 bases between. For the CDR3, the DNA is TGCAGTGTCCCGCTGAGAGGGGTTAAGGATTTCTTT. Encoded protein: CSVPLRGVKDFF.

The chain couples TRBV30 to TRBJ1-1; perhaps TRBD1 as D (6 bases). The CDR3 has 13 amino acids. Germline CDR1 is GTSNPN and CDR2 is SVGIG (reference sequence). Trimming removed 6 bases from V and 7 bases from J, with 18 bases in between. This chain's CDR3 is CACHGTTWSEAFF. The CDR3 region has the DNA TGTGCCTGTCACGGGACAACCTGGAGTGAAGCTTTCTTT.

This clonotype was recorded many times. The chain couples TRBV29-1 to TRBJ2-1; D might be TRBD1 or TRBD2, each matching 5 bases. The CDR3 is 14 amino acids. V was clipped by 6 bases and J by 4 bases, with 16 bases between them. The germline gives CDR1 SQVTM, CDR2 ANQGSEA. The CDR3, as DNA: TGCAGCGTCCGGGGCCTATCTGAATACAATGAGCAGTTCTTC. It is translated as CSVRGLSEYNEQFF.

The chain joins TRBV10-3 to TRBJ2-1; unclear D gene. From germline, CDR1 is ENHRY and CDR2 SYGVKD. The CDR3 runs to 14 residues. The V and J ends lost 0 bases and 1 base respectively, with 4 bases between them. In DNA form, the CDR3 reads TGTGCCATCAGTGAGTCATCTTCCTACAATGAGCAGTTCTTC. Translating it yields CAISESSSYNEQFF.

A few counts support this clonotype. The V and J genes are TRBV11-2 and TRBJ2-2, with TRBD2 matching over 7 bases. This CDR3 comprises 16 residues. V lost 3 bases to trimming and J lost 3 bases; unmatched junction nucleotides: 7. Germline V gene sequence: CDR1 SGHAT, CDR2 FQNNGV. This CDR3 reads CASSFPGTTDTGELFF. Here the CDR3 DNA reads TGTGCCAGCAGCTTTCCCGGGACTACAGACACCGGGGAGCTGTTTTTT.

The chain carries TRBV24-1 and TRBJ1-1; D gene ambiguous. The V gene lost 5 bases and the J gene lost 2 bases, with 8 bases spanning the gap. This CDR3 region has 13 residues. Germline V gene sequence: CDR1 KGHDR, CDR2 SFDVKD. In nucleotides, the CDR3 is TGTGCCACCAGTGCACAGACAAACACTGAAGCTTTCTTT. This encodes CATSAQTNTEAFF.

This clonotype was detected ten times or more. The chain is built from TRBV24-1 and TRBJ2-2; 7 bases line up with TRBD1. Germline-derived CDR1 and CDR2 are KGHDR and SFDVKD. Unmatched junction bases numbered 6, after V lost 3 bases and J lost 3 bases. CDR3 size: 16 residues. For the CDR3, the DNA is TGTGCCACCAGTGATCCCCGGGACAGCTACACCGGGGAGCTGTTTTTT. Protein: CATSDPRDSYTGELFF.

The count of this clonotype is one. V usage is TRBV6-2 or TRBV6-3 and J usage is TRBJ2-2, with 9 bases aligning to TRBD2. CDR1 is MNHEY and CDR2 is SVGEGT in the germline V gene. The CDR3 contains 18 residues. J was trimmed by 0 bases and V by 7 bases; bases with no gene match: 12. This CDR3 is CASNRASGDLSNTGELFF. CDR3 DNA sequence: TGTGCCAGCAATAGGGCTAGCGGGGACCTATCGAACACCGGGGAGCTGTTTTTT.

The rearrangement joins TRBV27 to TRBJ2-2; TRBD2 matches 10 bases. Germline V lookup: CDR1 MNHEY, CDR2 SMNVEV (reference sequence). V shed 2 bases, J shed 3 bases, and the junction held 9 bases outside the gene matches. This CDR3 region has 18 residues. The DNA of the CDR3 is TGTGCCAGCAGTTTAACGGTAGCGGGGGGATTAGACACCGGGGAGCTGTTTTTT. Its translation: CASSLTVAGGLDTGELFF.

This clonotype was seen at least ten times. The chain links TRBV7-8 to TRBJ2-1; 11 bases fit TRBD2. CDR1 is SGHVS, CDR2 FQNEAQ, per germline. CDR3 size: 15 residues. V lost 1 base to trimming and J lost 10 bases; unmatched junction nucleotides: 6. The CDR3 DNA reads TGTGCCAGCAGCTTAGTTACTAGCGGGAGTTGGGAGCAGTTCTTC. Translating gives CASSLVTSGSWEQFF.

This clonotype appeared many times. The chain recombines TRBV11-3 with TRBJ2-1, with D perhaps matching TRBD1 (5 bases). Trimming removed 4 bases at V and 2 bases at J, with 15 bases between. Germline CDR1 is SGHNT and CDR2 is YENEEA. The CDR3 totals 16 residues. DNA of the CDR3: TGTGCCAGCAGCTCTCGCAAAGGGGTTCCCTACAATGAGCAGTTCTTC. It translates to CASSSRKGVPYNEQFF.

This clonotype was observed a handful of times. V and J are TRBV2 and TRBJ1-4, with D maybe TRBD1 (5 bases). Per the germline V gene, CDR1 is SNHLY and CDR2 is FYNNEI. The CDR3 extends over 11 amino acids. With 3 bases removed from V and 12 bases from J, the gap between germline ends came to 8 bases. CDR3 loop: CASSDSGELFF. CDR3 bases: TGTGCCAGCAGTGATTCGGGGGAACTGTTTTTT.

The sample holds many counts of this clonotype. This chain joins TRBV24-1 and TRBJ2-2, with TRBD1 identical over 7 bases. The CDR3 loop spans 15 amino acids. Germline loops: CDR1 KGHDR, CDR2 SFDVKD. The ends lost 3 bases at V and 6 bases at J; junction bases unmatched: 6. The CDR3, as DNA: TGTGCCACCAGTGATGCCGACAGGGAGTCCGGGGAGCTGTTTTTT. This encodes CATSDADRESGELFF.